This paragraph reports one T cell receptor beta chain. This specimen comes from a study of cytomegalovirus exposure and HLA in healthy donors. Germline V gene lookup returns CDR1 SEHNR and CDR2 FQNEAQ (reference sequence). Trimming left V 5 bases short and J 7 bases short, with 23 bases between. The CDR3 is 17 amino acids. In the PCR, 60 Vbeta and 13 Jbeta primers were used. Repertoires were generated with immunoSEQ multiplex PCR, while TCRdb's copy carries only in-frame clones and drops some. The sample records around 140,000 clones, approximately 80% being singletons. The receptor was derived from a man aged 35-49 years in good health and CMV-seropositive. The chain recombines TRBV7-9 with TRBJ1-4, with D unclear. Sequencing was done on a sample of PBMCs. The CDR3 sequence: CASSRPEMTDYAEKLFF. The CDR3 bases are TGTGCCAGCAGCCGTCCGGAGATGACGGACTACGCTGAAAAACTGTTTTTT.